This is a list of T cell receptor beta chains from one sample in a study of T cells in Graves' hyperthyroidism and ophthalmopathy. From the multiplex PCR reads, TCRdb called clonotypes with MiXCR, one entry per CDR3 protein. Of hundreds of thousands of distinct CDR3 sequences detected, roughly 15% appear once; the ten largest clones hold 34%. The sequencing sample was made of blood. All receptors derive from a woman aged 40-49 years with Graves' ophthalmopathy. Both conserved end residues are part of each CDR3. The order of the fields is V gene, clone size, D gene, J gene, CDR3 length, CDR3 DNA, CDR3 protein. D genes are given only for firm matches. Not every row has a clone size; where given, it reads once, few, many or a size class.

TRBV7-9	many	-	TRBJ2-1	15	TGTGCCAGCATCCGGGGGGCAGCTGGGTACAATGAGCAGTTCTTC	CASIRGAAGYNEQFF
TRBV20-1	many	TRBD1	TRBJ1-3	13	TGCAGTGCTACAAAGACAGGGGGAAACACCATATATTTT	CSATKTGGNTIYF
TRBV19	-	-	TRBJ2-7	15	TGTGCCAGTAGTATAGATGGGGTCAGGGGCTACGAGCAGTACTTC	CASSIDGVRGYEQYF
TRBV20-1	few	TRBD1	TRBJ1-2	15	TGCAGTGCGCCAGGGGGCGCGGGATTTCCTGATGGCTACACCTTC	CSAPGGAGFPDGYTF
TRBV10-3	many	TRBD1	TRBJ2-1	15	TGTGCCATCAGTGAGAAATGGACAGGGAACAATGAGCAGTTCTTC	CAISEKWTGNNEQFF
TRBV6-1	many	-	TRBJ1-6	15	TGTGCCAGTACCCCCGTGGGGGATCCTAATTCACCCCTCCACTTT	CASTPVGDPNSPLHF
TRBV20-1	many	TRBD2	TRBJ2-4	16	TGCAGTGCTAGGGTAGCGGGGGGGCCGACCAAAAACATTCAGTACTTC	CSARVAGGPTKNIQYF
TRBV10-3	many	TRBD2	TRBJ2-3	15	TGTGCCTCGCGGGGGGGCCTCAATCCAACAGATACGCAGTATTTT	CASRGGLNPTDTQYF
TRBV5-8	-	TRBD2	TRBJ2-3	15	TGTGCCAGCAGCTGGGGGACTAGCGGCACAGATACGCAGTATTTT	CASSWGTSGTDTQYF
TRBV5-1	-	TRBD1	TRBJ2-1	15	TGCGCCAGCAGCTCTGGACAGGGGGCTAACAATGAGCAGTTCTTC	CASSSGQGANNEQFF
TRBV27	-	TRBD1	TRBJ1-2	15	TGTGCCAGCAGTGAAGGACAGGGGTATGGCTATGGCTACACCTTC	CASSEGQGYGYGYTF
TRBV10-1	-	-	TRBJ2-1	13	TGCGCCAGTCGGGACGGTCTTAACAATGAGCAGTTCTTC	CASRDGLNNEQFF
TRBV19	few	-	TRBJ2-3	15	TGTGCCAGTAGTATATCCCAATCCCATGCAGATACGCAGTATTTT	CASSISQSHADTQYF
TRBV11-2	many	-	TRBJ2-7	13	TGTGCCAGCAGCCGCGTGGACAGCTACGAGCAGTACTTC	CASSRVDSYEQYF
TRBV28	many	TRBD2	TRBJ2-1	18	TGTGCCAGCAGCCAACGGACTAGCGGGAGTGCCGGGTACAATGAGCAGTTCTTC	CASSQRTSGSAGYNEQFF
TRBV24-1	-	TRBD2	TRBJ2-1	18	TGTGCCACCAGTGATTTGCCCCCTCGCGGGGGGCGGAACAATGAGCAGTTCTTC	CATSDLPPRGGRNNEQFF
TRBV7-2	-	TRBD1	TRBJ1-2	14	TGTGCCAGCAGCCCTAACAGGGGGCCCTATGGCTACACCTTC	CASSPNRGPYGYTF
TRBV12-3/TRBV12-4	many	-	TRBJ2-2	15	TGTGCCAGCAGTCTAAGGACAGTAGGGACCGGGGAGCTGTTTTTT	CASSLRTVGTGELFF
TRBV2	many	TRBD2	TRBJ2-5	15	TGTGCCGGAGGGGCTACGGGGGGGCCTGCAGAGACCCAGTACTTC	CAGGATGGPAETQYF
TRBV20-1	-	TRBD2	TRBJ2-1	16	TGCAGTGCTAGTCGGGGGGCGGGGGGCCCGAACAGTGAGCAGTTCTTC	CSASRGAGGPNSEQFF